This T cell receptor (beta chain) was retrieved from a study of blood T cell repertoires in COVID-19. On the study more broadly: The origin of the acute and convalescent COVID-19 samples was the United States, Italy and Spain. Sample material is recorded as cDNA or gDNA derived from T cells, B-cell-depleted T cells, or PBMCs.

Per the authors' pipeline: Reference gene primers were amplified, and this amplification served to estimate nucleated cell counts. The assay was immunoSEQ multiplex PCR, and TCRdb's table has in-frame clones only and misses some. V and J calls and clone size are those listed in that table; D and trimming were worked out from the DNA. The sample has around 300,000 clones; over 75% are singletons. The V and J ends lost 4 bases and 7 bases, in that order; junction bases with no gene match: 5. From germline, CDR1 is SGHRS and CDR2 YFSETQ. This CDR3 contains 14 residues. The sample was peripheral blood. The chain links TRBV5-1 to TRBJ1-6; 7 positions match TRBD1. The TCR originated in a human donor in a cohort sampled during active COVID-19. The CDR3 DNA reads TGCGCCAGCAGCGGAGACAGGGTCAATTCACCCCTCCACTTT. Residues: CASSGDRVNSPLHF. The full variable domain, with the rest looked up from reference TRBV5-1 and TRBJ1-6, is KAGVTQTPRYLIKTRGQQVTLSCSPISGHRSVSWYQQTPGQGLQFLFEYFSETQRNKGNFPGRFSGRQFSNSRSEMNVSTLELGDSALYLCASSGDRVNSPLHFGNGTRLTVT.